This T cell receptor (beta chain) was identified during a study of T cell responses to AZD1222 COVID-19 vaccine. Remarks on this clone: Antigen unknown.

The CDR3 has 17 residues. After removal of 4 bases from V and 1 base from J, the junction contained 6 bases not matched to a gene. Germline V gene sequence: CDR1 MGHRA, CDR2 YSYEKL. Study-level points and caveats: Compared with day 0, the breadth and depth of the Spike-specific TCR repertoire rose significantly after two doses of AZD1222.

Clones were read by immunoSEQ multiplex PCR, and TCRdb kept only the in-frame ones, dropping some. This table holds 84,000 or so clones, around nine tenths found once. Material: peripheral blood, obtained on day 0 of AZD1222 vaccination. The V gene is TRBV4-1, the J gene TRBJ2-7, with TRBD2 identical over 14 bases. The receptor was isolated from an adult in good health. In nucleotides, the CDR3 is TGCGCCAGCAGCCTCGGGACTAGCGGGAGAACATCCTACGAGCAGTACTTC. Its translation: CASSLGTSGRTSYEQYF.